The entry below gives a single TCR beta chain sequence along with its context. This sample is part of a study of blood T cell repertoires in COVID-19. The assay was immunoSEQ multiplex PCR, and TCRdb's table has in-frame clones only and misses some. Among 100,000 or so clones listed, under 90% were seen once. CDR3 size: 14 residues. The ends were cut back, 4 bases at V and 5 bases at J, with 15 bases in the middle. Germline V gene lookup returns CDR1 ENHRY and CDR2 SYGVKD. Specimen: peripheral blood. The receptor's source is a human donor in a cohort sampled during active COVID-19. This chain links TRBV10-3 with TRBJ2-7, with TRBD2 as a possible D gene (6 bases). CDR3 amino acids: CAISVGDSYHEQYF. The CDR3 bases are TGTGCCATCAGTGTTGGGGACTCGTACCACGAGCAGTACTTC.